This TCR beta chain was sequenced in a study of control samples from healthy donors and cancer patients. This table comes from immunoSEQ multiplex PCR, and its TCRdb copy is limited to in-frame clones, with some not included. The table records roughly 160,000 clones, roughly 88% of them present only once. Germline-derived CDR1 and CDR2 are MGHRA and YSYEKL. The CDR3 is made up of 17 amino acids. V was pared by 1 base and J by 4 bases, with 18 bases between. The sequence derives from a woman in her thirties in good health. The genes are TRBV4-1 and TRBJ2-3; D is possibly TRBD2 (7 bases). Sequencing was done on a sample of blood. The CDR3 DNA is TGCGCCAGCAGCCAAGTTCCCACCCGAGGGGGGGCAGATACGCAGTATTTT. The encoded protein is CASSQVPTRGGADTQYF.